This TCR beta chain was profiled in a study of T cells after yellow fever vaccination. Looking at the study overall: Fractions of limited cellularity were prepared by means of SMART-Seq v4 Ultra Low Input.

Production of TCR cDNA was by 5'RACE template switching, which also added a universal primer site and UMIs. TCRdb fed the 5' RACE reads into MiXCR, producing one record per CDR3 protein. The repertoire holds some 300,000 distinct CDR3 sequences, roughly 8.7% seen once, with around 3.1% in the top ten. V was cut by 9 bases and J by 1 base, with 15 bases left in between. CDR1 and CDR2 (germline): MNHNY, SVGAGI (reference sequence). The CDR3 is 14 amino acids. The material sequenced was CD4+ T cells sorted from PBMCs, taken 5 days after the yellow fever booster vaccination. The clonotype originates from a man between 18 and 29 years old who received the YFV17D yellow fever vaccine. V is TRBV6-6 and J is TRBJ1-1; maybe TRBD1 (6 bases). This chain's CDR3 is CASSTTGSNTEAFF. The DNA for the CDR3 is TGTGCCAGTTCGACGACAGGATCGAACACTGAAGCTTTCTTT.